These T cell receptor beta chains were read from a single sample in a study of cytotoxic CD8 clonotypes in ibrutinib-treated CLL. Here immunoSEQ multiplex PCR was the method, and the copy in TCRdb shows in-frame clones only, minus some. The sample carries about 50,000 clones, around three fifths recorded once. Sample: PBMCs, taken after 24 months of ibrutinib treatment. All receptors derive from a human donor with chronic lymphocytic leukemia. Each CDR3 is given with its conserved first and last residue. Some rows have no size entry. The others give once, few or many, or a class for an expanded clone.

clone_size	v_call	j_call	cdr3_aa
many	TRBV27	TRBJ1-5	CASSLSTGQSQHF
many	TRBV5-1	NA	CASSANQYF
NA	TRBV6-5	TRBJ2-5	CASSPYPWETQYF
NA	TRBV5-1	TRBJ2-5	CASSPGDQETQYF
NA	TRBV5-4	TRBJ2-5	CASSFGGNQETQYF
few	TRBV7-6	TRBJ2-5	CASSLFQGQETQYF
NA	TRBV9	TRBJ1-1	CASSLTGQSNTEAFF
NA	TRBV11-2	TRBJ2-2	CASSLDGGNTGELFF
NA	TRBV5-1	TRBJ2-1	CASRLGSGPNGNEQFF
NA	TRBV27	TRBJ1-4	CASSRHHLGREKLFF
NA	TRBV2	TRBJ2-2	CASIPGGTGELFF
few	TRBV5-6	TRBJ2-1	CASSPPVARSYNEQFF
NA	TRBV6-1	TRBJ2-7	CASSVTAMNYEQYF
NA	TRBV9	TRBJ1-6	CASSSGSRTEGSPLHF
NA	TRBV27	TRBJ2-7	CASSLTGLSYEQYF
NA	TRBV11-2	TRBJ1-4	CASSPLRTGFNEKLFF
NA	TRBV29-1	TRBJ2-3	CSVDGHYTDTQYF
few	TRBV5-1	TRBJ2-3	CASNERVTDTQYF
NA	TRBV9	TRBJ2-7	CASSPQGRVHEQYF
NA	TRBV11-3	TRBJ2-7	CASSLEGRGYEQYF
NA	TRBV18	TRBJ2-7	CASSPGGGGNEQYF
few	TRBV2	TRBJ1-6	CAAGGRGEGPLHF
NA	TRBV5-1	TRBJ1-1	CASSLGTNTEAFF
few	TRBV11-2	TRBJ2-7	CASSLEGGYEQYF
NA	TRBV19	TRBJ1-1	CASNGMLASNTEAFF
NA	TRBV5-1	TRBJ2-1	CASRDGSSYNEQFF
NA	TRBV5-1	TRBJ2-5	CASSPGLAGNLPETQYF
once	TRBV6-5	TRBJ1-2	CASRLSGTTRYGYTF
once	TRBV4-2	TRBJ2-2	CASSQGGANTGELFF
many	TRBV5-4	TRBJ1-1	CASSLGNMNTEAFF
NA	TRBV7-9	TRBJ1-6	CASSLARGGGNSPLHF
NA	TRBV27	TRBJ2-6	CASSPDSTGANVLTF
NA	TRBV28	TRBJ1-1	CASSSGLTEAFF
NA	TRBV5-1	TRBJ2-3	CASSQTIHRATDTQYF
NA	TRBV27	TRBJ1-5	CASSLGPSSNQPQHF
NA	TRBV2	TRBJ1-6	CASSPRTGAFNSPLHF
NA	TRBV5-6	TRBJ1-6	CASSSDPAESYNSPLHF
NA	TRBV19	TRBJ1-2	CASSSAGRANGYTF
NA	TRBV7-9	TRBJ1-6	CASSFHGGNSPLHF
NA	TRBV6-5	TRBJ1-6	CASSPRQGTPLHF
few	TRBV19	TRBJ1-6	CASSIDGEGSPLHF
NA	TRBV19	TRBJ2-5	CASSIRGAGTSETQYF